Below, 19 T cell receptor beta chains from the same sample are listed, as sequenced in a study of shared clonotypes between healthy human individuals. Data came from immunoSEQ multiplex PCR; TCRdb stores just in-frame clones and leaves some out. The sample lists 2 million to 3 million clones; roughly 93% were seen once. Material for sequencing was naive CD4+ T cells from PBMCs. Subset in this sample: CD45RA+ positively selected. The receptors were sampled from a man aged 18 to 29 in good health. Some clones in this sample may be carry-over from other donors' samples.

The chain uses TRBV11-3 and TRBJ1-1; no clear D. The V and J ends lost 0 bases and 4 bases respectively, with 6 bases between them. The CDR3 totals 13 residues. CDR1 SGHNT and CDR2 YENEEA come from the germline V gene. This CDR3 is CASSLDHSTEAFF. CDR3 nucleotide sequence: TGTGCCAGCAGCTTAGATCACAGCACTGAAGCTTTCTTT.

The chain uses TRBV5-1 and TRBJ2-3; D unresolved. The germline gives CDR1 SGHRS, CDR2 YFSETQ. Trimming pared 8 bases from V and 2 bases from J, leaving 9 bases between. The length of the CDR3 is 12 residues. The CDR3 sequence: CASSQITDTQYF. The CDR3 nucleotides read TGCGCCAGTTCCCAAATCACAGATACGCAGTATTTT.

Comment on this clone: The same CDR3 arises from other DNA sequences in this sample as well. The rearrangement joins TRBV28 to TRBJ1-4; D is perhaps TRBD1 (5 bases). Germline loops: CDR1 MDHEN, CDR2 SYDVKM. Between the trimmed V and J ends, which lost 8 bases and 4 bases, there was a span of 5 bases. The CDR3 spans 11 residues. Here the CDR3 reads CASGGNEKLFF. CDR3 coding DNA: TGTGCCAGCGGGGGTAATGAAAAACTGTTTTTT.

This clone showed up just a few times. The genes are TRBV29-1 and TRBJ1-1, with D possibly matching TRBD1 (5 bases). CDR1 and CDR2 (germline): SQVTM, ANQGSEA. Trimming took 4 bases from V and 1 from J, leaving 10 bases between them. CDR3 length equals 13 residues. CDR3: CSVVGHQNTEAFF. CDR3 in DNA: TGCAGCGTTGTCGGACACCAGAACACTGAAGCTTTCTTT. Complete variable domain (other parts from reference TRBV29-1 and TRBJ1-1): SAVISQKPSRDICQRGTSLTIQCQVDSQVTMMFWYRQQPGQSLTLIATANQGSEATYESGFVIDKFPISRPNLTFSTLTVSNMSPEDSSIYLCSVVGHQNTEAFFGQGTRLTVV.

The DNA of the CDR3 is TGTGCCAGCAGTTCAGGGTCTCGAGAAAAACTGTTTTTT. The encoded protein is CASSSGSREKLFF. The chain recombines TRBV28 with TRBJ1-4; D is perhaps TRBD1 (5 bases). This CDR3 is built from 13 residues. The germline V and J ends were trimmed by 4 bases and 8 bases, with 11 bases remaining between them. CDR1 and CDR2 (germline): MDHEN, SYDVKM.

The V call is TRBV7-2, the J call TRBJ1-2; D is uncertain. The germline CDR1 and CDR2 sequences are SGHTA and FQGNSA. V lost 3 bases to trimming and J lost 8 bases, with 10 bases between them. The CDR3 extends over 12 amino acids. DNA of the CDR3: TGTGCCAGCAGCTTGGCCGAATGGGGCTACACCTTC. This codes for CASSLAEWGYTF.

V usage is TRBV5-1 and J usage is TRBJ2-3, with D unresolved. V was trimmed by 4 bases and J by 3 bases, leaving 9 bases between them. The germline CDR1 and CDR2 sequences are SGHRS and YFSETQ. The CDR3 totals 13 residues. This CDR3 reads CASSVIVTDTQYF. CDR3 nucleotides: TGCGCCAGCAGCGTTATAGTAACAGATACGCAGTATTTT.

This chain uses TRBV2 with TRBJ2-1; D is undetermined. V lost 7 bases, J lost 0 bases, and 7 bases lay in between. Germline lookup yields CDR1 SNHLY and CDR2 FYNNEI. The CDR3 is 13 residues long. The CDR3 nucleotides are TGTGCCAGCAATGAGGTCTCCTACAATGAGCAGTTCTTC. Residues: CASNEVSYNEQFF.

The table lists this clone with a few counts. This rearrangement joins TRBV5-1 to TRBJ1-5; D call uncertain. The CDR3 loop spans 15 amino acids. The V gene lost 4 bases and the J gene lost 5 bases, with 16 bases spanning the gap. Germline CDR1 is SGHRS and CDR2 is YFSETQ. The CDR3 DNA follows: TGCGCCAGCAGCACGGATGGTGTCTCATATCAGCCCCAGCATTTT. Protein: CASSTDGVSYQPQHF.

This chain links TRBV18 with TRBJ1-1; D is undetermined. V was clipped by 1 base and J by 3 bases, with 12 bases between them. The CDR3 runs to 15 residues. Germline V CDR1 and CDR2: KGHSH, LQKENI. CDR3 residues: CASSPLSGMHTEAFF. CDR3 nucleotide sequence: TGTGCCAGCTCACCACTTTCCGGGATGCACACTGAAGCTTTCTTT. Supplemented by reference TRBV18 and TRBJ1-1, the full variable domain reads NAGVMQNPRHLVRRRGQEARLRCSPMKGHSHVYWYRQLPEEGLKFMVYLQKENIIDESGMPKERFSAEFPKEGPSILRIQQVVRGDSAAYFCASSPLSGMHTEAFFGQGTRLTVV.

This clone appeared a single time. The J gene is TRBJ2-5, the V gene TRBV11-2, with D unresolved. The CDR3 spans 15 residues. Germline CDR1 and CDR2: SGHAT and FQNNGV. V dropped 2 bases and J dropped 4 bases, with 14 bases sitting between them. The CDR3 DNA is TGTGCCAGCAGCTTAAAACTTACCACCCCAGAGACCCAGTACTTC. Amino acids: CASSLKLTTPETQYF.

The V and J genes are TRBV18 and TRBJ2-5; possibly TRBD1 or TRBD2 for D (5 bases each). The germline V gene encodes CDR1 KGHSH and CDR2 LQKENI. V lost 6 bases and J lost 4, with 12 bases in between. This CDR3 spans 13 amino acids. The CDR3 DNA is TGTGCCAGCTCGGCCGGGACGCGAGAGACCCAGTACTTC. It codes for CASSAGTRETQYF.

The genes are TRBV6-5 and TRBJ2-7; D assignment may be TRBD1 or TRBD2 (6 bases each). This CDR3 has 16 residues. Germline assignment: CDR1 MNHEY and CDR2 SVGAGI. V was pared by 0 bases and J by 4 bases, with 16 bases between. The CDR3 DNA is TGTGCCAGCAGTTACTCGCGTGGCGGGACATGGTACGAGCAGTACTTC. Translating gives CASSYSRGGTWYEQYF.

This chain connects TRBV5-1 to TRBJ1-3; no firm D call. V gave up 0 bases and J gave up 3 bases, with 13 bases separating them. Germline V gives CDR1 SGHRS, CDR2 YFSETQ. The CDR3 extends over 16 amino acids. The CDR3, as DNA: TGCGCCAGCAGCTTGGTGGGAGCGCGGAATGGAAACACCATATATTTT. Encoded protein: CASSLVGARNGNTIYF.

The chain recombines TRBV5-1 with TRBJ1-2; the D is unclear. Trimming pared 4 bases from V and 7 bases from J, leaving 14 bases between. This CDR3 has 13 residues. Germline V gene lookup returns CDR1 SGHRS and CDR2 YFSETQ. The chain's CDR3 is CASSASKAAGYTF. CDR3 nucleotides: TGCGCCAGCAGCGCCTCCAAGGCGGCTGGCTACACCTTC. The full variable domain, completed using reference TRBV5-1 and TRBJ1-2, is KAGVTQTPRYLIKTRGQQVTLSCSPISGHRSVSWYQQTPGQGLQFLFEYFSETQRNKGNFPGRFSGRQFSNSRSEMNVSTLELGDSALYLCASSASKAAGYTFGSGTRLTVV.

In regard to this clone: This CDR3 is also generated by other DNA sequences in the sample. The CDR3 loop reads CASSQDRGTGELFF. The CDR3 coding sequence is TGTGCCAGCAGCCAAGACAGGGGGACCGGGGAGCTGTTTTTT. The chain uses TRBV4-2 and TRBJ2-2; TRBD1 agrees at 7 bases. The CDR3 sequence is 14 residues long. Germline values: CDR1 LGHNA, CDR2 YNFKEQ. V lost 0 bases and J lost 5; bases outside the gene matches: 0.

The chain combines TRBV5-1 with TRBJ2-3; D gene uncertain. Trimming cost V 3 bases and J 0 bases, with 17 bases left between them. Germline CDR1 SGHRS, CDR2 YFSETQ. The CDR3 runs 17 residues. This CDR3 is CASSYLPADASTDTQYF. DNA for the CDR3: TGCGCCAGCAGCTATTTACCCGCAGACGCTAGCACAGATACGCAGTATTTT.

The J gene is TRBJ2-3, the V gene TRBV7-9; unclear D gene. The germline V and J ends were trimmed by 4 bases and 5 bases, with 19 bases remaining between them. The CDR3 contains 16 residues. Germline CDR1 reads SEHNR; CDR2 reads FQNEAQ (reference sequence). The CDR3 region is CASSSPRHHPEDTQYF. Here the CDR3 DNA reads TGTGCCAGCAGCTCGCCGAGACACCATCCGGAAGATACGCAGTATTTT.

Written as DNA, the CDR3 is TGTGCCAGCAGTTTCCAGACAGGGGGCCTTGGTGGCTACACCTTC. Translation: CASSFQTGGLGGYTF. The chain recombines TRBV28 with TRBJ1-2; 10 nucleotides align to TRBD1. Germline V CDR1 and CDR2: MDHEN, SYDVKM. There are 15 residues in the CDR3. After removal of 3 bases from V and 7 bases from J, the junction contained 8 bases not matched to a gene.